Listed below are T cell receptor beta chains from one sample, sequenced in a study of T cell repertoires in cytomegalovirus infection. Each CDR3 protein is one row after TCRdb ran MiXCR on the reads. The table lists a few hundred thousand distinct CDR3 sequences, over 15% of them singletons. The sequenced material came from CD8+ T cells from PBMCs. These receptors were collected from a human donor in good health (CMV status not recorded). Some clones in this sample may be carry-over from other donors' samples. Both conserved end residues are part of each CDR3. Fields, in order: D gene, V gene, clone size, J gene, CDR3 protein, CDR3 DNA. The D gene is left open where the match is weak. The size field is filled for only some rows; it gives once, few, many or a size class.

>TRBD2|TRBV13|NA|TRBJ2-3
CASSLGLSSGVGDTQYF
TGTGCCAGCAGCTTAGGCCTTTCTAGCGGGGTCGGAGATACGCAGTATTTT
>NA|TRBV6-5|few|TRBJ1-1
CASNNRVNTEAFF
TGTGCCAGCAATAACAGGGTGAACACTGAAGCTTTCTTT
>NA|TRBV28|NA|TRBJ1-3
CATRRDNGNTIYF
TGTGCCACCCGCCGGGACAATGGAAACACCATATATTTT
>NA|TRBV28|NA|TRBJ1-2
CASSLGAGDYGYTF
TGTGCCAGCAGCCTAGGGGCAGGAGACTATGGCTACACCTTC
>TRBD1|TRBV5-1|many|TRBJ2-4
CASTPGTGSDIQYF
TGCGCCAGCACCCCCGGGACAGGGAGTGACATTCAGTACTTC
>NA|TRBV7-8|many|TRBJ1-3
CASSLESSLGNTIYF
TGTGCCAGCAGCTTGGAATCGAGTCTCGGAAACACCATATATTTT
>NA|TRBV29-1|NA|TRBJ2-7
CSVRTDTYEQYF
TGCAGCGTCAGGACCGATACCTACGAGCAGTACTTC
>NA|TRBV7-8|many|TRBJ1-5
CASSLVHRVESNQPQHF
TGTGCCAGCAGCTTAGTTCACAGGGTCGAAAGCAATCAGCCCCAGCATTTT
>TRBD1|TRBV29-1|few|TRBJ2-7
CSVAGVTGGRAEQYF
TGCAGCGTTGCTGGGGTGACAGGGGGCCGGGCCGAGCAGTACTTC
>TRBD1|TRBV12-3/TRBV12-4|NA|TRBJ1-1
CASSTGERNTEAFF
TGTGCCAGCAGCACAGGGGAGAGGAACACTGAAGCTTTCTTT
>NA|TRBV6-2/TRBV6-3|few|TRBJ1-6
CASSWDVTAGDMSPLHF
TGTGCCAGCAGTTGGGATGTCACTGCGGGGGATATGTCACCCCTCCACTTT
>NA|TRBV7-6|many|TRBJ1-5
CASSPTAEGRENQPQHF
TGTGCCAGCAGCCCAACTGCCGAGGGGCGGGAAAATCAGCCCCAGCATTTT
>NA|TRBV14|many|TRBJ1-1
CASSPPRTADLTEAFF
TGTGCCAGCAGCCCACCCCGGACGGCAGACCTCACTGAAGCTTTCTTT
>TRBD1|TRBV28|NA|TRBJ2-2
CASSDRGPGELFF
TGTGCCAGCAGTGACAGGGGGCCCGGGGAGCTGTTTTTT
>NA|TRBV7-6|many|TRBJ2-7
CASSLELTGPYEQYF
TGTGCCAGCAGCTTGGAATTGACAGGACCCTACGAGCAGTACTTC
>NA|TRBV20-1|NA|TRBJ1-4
CSASDSADATNEKLFF
TGCAGTGCTAGCGATTCGGCCGACGCAACTAATGAAAAACTGTTTTTT
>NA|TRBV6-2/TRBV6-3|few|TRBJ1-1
CASSRDDRIGGAFF
TGTGCCAGCAGTCGGGACGACAGGATCGGCGGGGCTTTCTTT
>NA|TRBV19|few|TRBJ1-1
CASSPFPGAANTEAFF
TGTGCCAGTAGTCCATTCCCAGGGGCCGCGAACACTGAAGCTTTCTTT
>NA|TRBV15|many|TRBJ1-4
CATSRVHGATNEKLFF
TGTGCCACCAGCAGAGTACACGGAGCAACTAATGAAAAACTGTTTTTT
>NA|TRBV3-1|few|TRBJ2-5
CASSRDSQETQYF
TGTGCCAGCAGCCGCGACTCCCAAGAGACCCAGTACTTC
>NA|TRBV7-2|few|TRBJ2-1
CASSLGIGGPGDEQFF
TGTGCCAGCAGCTTAGGTATCGGGGGCCCCGGGGATGAGCAGTTCTTC
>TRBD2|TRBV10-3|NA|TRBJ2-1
CAISESIVTSGAVSYNEQFF
TGTGCCATCAGTGAGTCGATCGTGACTAGCGGGGCCGTTTCTTACAATGAGCAGTTCTTC
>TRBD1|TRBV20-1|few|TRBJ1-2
CSAYRGPLWGYTF
TGCAGTGCCTACAGGGGGCCCCTTTGGGGCTACACCTTC
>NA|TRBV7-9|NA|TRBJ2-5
CASSKREGPDQETQYF
TGTGCCAGCAGCAAGAGGGAAGGGCCGGACCAAGAGACCCAGTACTTC
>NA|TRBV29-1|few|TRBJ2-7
CSVGGKDGQQTYEQYF
TGCAGCGTTGGTGGGAAAGATGGACAACAGACCTACGAGCAGTACTTC
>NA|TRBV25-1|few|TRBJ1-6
CASSETGSPLHF
TGTGCCAGCAGTGAGACCGGTTCACCCCTCCACTTT
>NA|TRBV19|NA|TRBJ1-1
CASSILNPFKAFF
TGTGCCAGTAGTATTTTGAACCCATTTAAAGCTTTCTTT
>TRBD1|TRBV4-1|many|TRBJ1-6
CASSQDAGGPSPLHF
TGCGCCAGCAGCCAAGACGCAGGGGGACCTTCACCCCTCCACTTT
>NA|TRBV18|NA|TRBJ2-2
CASSPPEGPNTGELFF
TGTGCCAGCTCACCACCGGAGGGGCCGAACACCGGGGAGCTGTTTTTT
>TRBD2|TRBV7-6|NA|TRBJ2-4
CASSLGLSKTIQYF
TGTGCCAGCAGCTTGGGACTATCCAAAACCATTCAGTACTTC
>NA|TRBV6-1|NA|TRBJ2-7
CASSETGWFDEQYF
TGTGCCAGCAGTGAAACAGGGTGGTTCGACGAGCAGTACTTC
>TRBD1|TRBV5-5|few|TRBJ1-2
CASSSPSGQGFYGYTF
TGTGCCAGCAGCTCGCCCTCAGGACAGGGCTTCTATGGCTACACCTTC
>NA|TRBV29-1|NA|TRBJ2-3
CSVRGSSTDTQYF
TGCAGCGTGAGGGGTTCCAGCACAGATACGCAGTATTTT
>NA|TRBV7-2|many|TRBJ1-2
CATGGGLSNYGYTF
TGTGCCACCGGGGGGGGCCTCAGTAACTATGGCTACACCTTC
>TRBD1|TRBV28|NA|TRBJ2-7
CASSWGTDYEQYF
TGTGCCAGCAGTTGGGGGACAGACTACGAGCAGTACTTC
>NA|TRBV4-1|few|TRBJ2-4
CASSQQNGNPGNIQYF
TGCGCCAGCAGCCAACAGAATGGGAATCCTGGAAACATTCAGTACTTC
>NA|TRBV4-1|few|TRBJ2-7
CASSQTSFNGYEQYF
TGCGCCAGCAGCCAAACGAGCTTTAATGGCTACGAGCAGTACTTC
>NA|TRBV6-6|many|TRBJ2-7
CASSSGAPSSYEQYF
TGTGCCAGCAGTTCGGGGGCGCCGAGCTCCTACGAGCAGTACTTC
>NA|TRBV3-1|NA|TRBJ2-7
CASSRPAGTHFYEQYF
TGTGCCAGCAGCCGACCGGCCGGGACGCACTTCTACGAGCAGTACTTC
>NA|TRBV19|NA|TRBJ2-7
CASSPHSGVVSYEQYF
TGTGCCAGTAGTCCTCACTCAGGGGTTGTATCCTACGAGCAGTACTTC
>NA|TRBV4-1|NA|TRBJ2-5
CASSQYGTTNQETQYF
TGCGCCAGCAGCCAATACGGGACAACTAACCAAGAGACCCAGTACTTC
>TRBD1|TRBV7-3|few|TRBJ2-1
CASSLRAGQGIDEQFF
TGTGCCAGCAGCTTAAGAGCTGGACAGGGTATCGATGAGCAGTTCTTC
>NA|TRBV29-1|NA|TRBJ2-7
CSVVGATSYEQYF
TGCAGCGTGGTGGGGGCCACCTCCTACGAGCAGTACTTC
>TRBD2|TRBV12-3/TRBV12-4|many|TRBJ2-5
CASSPGLAGRGETQYF
TGTGCCAGCAGTCCCGGACTAGCGGGCCGGGGTGAGACCCAGTACTTC
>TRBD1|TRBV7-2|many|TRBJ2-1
CASSLTGTYNEQFF
TGTGCCAGCAGTCTGACAGGGACCTACAATGAGCAGTTCTTC
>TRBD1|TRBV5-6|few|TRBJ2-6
CASSAGQGYSGSGANVLTF
TGTGCCAGCAGCGCGGGACAGGGGTATTCGGGCTCTGGGGCCAACGTCCTGACTTTC
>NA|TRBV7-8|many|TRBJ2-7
CASSLARNYEQYF
TGTGCCAGCAGCTTAGCCAGGAACTACGAGCAGTACTTC
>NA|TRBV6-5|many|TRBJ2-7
CASSLYRDNLAEQYF
TGTGCCAGCAGCCTTTACCGCGACAATCTTGCCGAGCAGTACTTC
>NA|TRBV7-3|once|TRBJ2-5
CASSNSGPEETQYF
TGTGCCAGCAGCAACTCTGGCCCGGAGGAGACCCAGTACTTC
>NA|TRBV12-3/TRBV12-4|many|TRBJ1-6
CASSFGLENSPLHF
TGTGCCAGCAGTTTCGGGTTAGAGAATTCACCCCTCCACTTT
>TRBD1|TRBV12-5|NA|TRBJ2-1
CASGRTLGDRYYNEQFF
TGTGCTAGTGGGAGGACTCTTGGGGACAGGTACTACAATGAGCAGTTCTTC
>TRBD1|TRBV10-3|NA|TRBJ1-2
CAISDGQGDRGGNTF
TGTGCCATCAGTGATGGACAGGGGGATAGGGGTGGCAACACCTTC
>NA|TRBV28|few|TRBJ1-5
CASSSRGFSNQPQHF
TGTGCCAGCAGTTCACGAGGTTTTAGCAATCAGCCCCAGCATTTT
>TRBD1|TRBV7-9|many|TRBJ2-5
CASFTGQQETQYF
TGTGCCAGCTTCACGGGACAGCAAGAGACCCAGTACTTC
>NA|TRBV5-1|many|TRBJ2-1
CASSYEGGGHEQFF
TGCGCCAGCAGCTACGAGGGCGGGGGACACGAGCAGTTCTTC
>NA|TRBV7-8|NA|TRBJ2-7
CASSPNAGPEEQYF
TGTGCCAGCAGCCCAAATGCGGGGCCTGAGGAGCAGTACTTC
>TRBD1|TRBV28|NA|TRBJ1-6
CASGAGQGINSPLHF
TGTGCCAGCGGAGCCGGACAGGGGATAAATTCACCCCTCCACTTT
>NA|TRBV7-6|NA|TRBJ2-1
CASTETGREQFF
TGTGCCAGCACCGAAACGGGGCGTGAGCAGTTCTTC
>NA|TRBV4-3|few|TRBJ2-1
CASSQGQGNNEQFF
TGCGCCAGCAGCCAAGGGCAGGGAAACAATGAGCAGTTCTTC
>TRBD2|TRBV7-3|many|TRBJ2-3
CASSPEQRGGLDTQYF
TGTGCCAGCAGCCCAGAACAGCGGGGGGGGTTGGATACGCAGTATTTT